A single sample is the source of the 30 T cell receptor beta chains below, sequenced in a study of neurological immune-mediated disorders. Sample time point: technical triplicate 3. Via MiXCR, TCRdb re-called the 5' RACE reads, giving one row per CDR3 protein. The sample consists of about 30,000 distinct CDR3 sequences, approximately 15% of them appearing once. The sequenced sample was CD4+ T cells from blood. The source is a female donor with HTLV-1-associated myelopathy (HAM/TSP).

This clonotype occurred many times. This chain joins TRBV3-1 and TRBJ2-1; 8 bases line up with TRBD2. This CDR3 has 17 residues. Germline-derived CDR1 and CDR2 are LGHDT and YNNKEL (reference sequence). The trim removed 3 bases at V and 5 bases at J, leaving 12 bases unmatched. The CDR3 loop reads CASSHTIAGPWDNEQFF. The CDR3 nucleotides are TGTGCCAGCAGCCACACGATAGCGGGGCCATGGGACAATGAGCAGTTCTTC.

Many counts were recorded for this clonotype. The rearrangement links TRBV7-2 to TRBJ2-7; D gene ambiguous. Deletions cut 1 base from V and 4 bases from J, with 8 bases between. The V gene's germline CDR1 is SGHTA and CDR2 FQGNSA. The CDR3 totals 13 residues. CDR3 bases: TGTGCCAGCAGCTTAGGCAGGCAATACGAGCAGTACTTC. Amino acids: CASSLGRQYEQYF.

This clonotype was detected many times. This may be a read error, as it is one base from a much larger clone. The chain joins TRBV7-6 to TRBJ2-3; a weak D match, TRBD2 (6 bases). Per germline, CDR1 SGHVS and CDR2 FNYEAQ. The CDR3 has 13 residues. Here the CDR3 reads CANSGGVADTQYF. CDR3 sequence (DNA): TGTGCCAACAGCGGAGGGGTCGCAGATACGCAGTATTTT.

This clonotype was recorded many times. V and J are TRBV20-1 and TRBJ2-1; 10 nucleotides align to TRBD2. Germline V gives CDR1 DFQATT, CDR2 SNEGSKA (reference sequence). The CDR3 has 17 residues. J was trimmed by 4 bases and V by 0 bases; bases with no gene match: 9. The CDR3 DNA reads as TGCAGTGCTAGAGACCCCGCTGAAGCGGGGGGGTACAATGAGCAGTTCTTC. Translating it yields CSARDPAEAGGYNEQFF.

The rearrangement links TRBV7-8 to TRBJ2-1; no clear D. The germline V and J ends were trimmed by 0 bases and 10 bases, with 13 bases remaining between them. The CDR3 consists of 14 residues. Germline CDR1 is SGHVS and CDR2 is FQNEAQ. In nucleotides, the CDR3 is TGTGCCAGCAGCTTAGCGCGCCTAACCGGGGAGCAGTTCTTC. This codes for CASSLARLTGEQFF.

This clonotype was seen at least ten times. This sequence joins TRBV27 and TRBJ1-6; 7 bases line up with TRBD1. V was pared by 8 bases and J by 6 bases, with 10 bases of the junction left unmatched. Germline V gene lookup returns CDR1 MNHEY and CDR2 SMNVEV (reference sequence). The CDR3 covers 15 residues. As DNA, the CDR3 is TGTGCCAGCCACCCGTCTGACAGGGCTAATTCACCCCTCCACTTT. Protein product: CASHPSDRANSPLHF.

The table lists this clonotype with many counts. V is TRBV7-2 and J is TRBJ2-7; maybe TRBD2 (6 bases). Germline V gives CDR1 SGHTA, CDR2 FQGNSA. CDR3 length: 15 residues. V lost 2 bases, J lost 3 bases, and 14 bases lay in between. CDR3 sequence reads: CASSLSSGVVYEQYF. CDR3 bases: TGTGCCAGCAGCTTATCCTCGGGGGTGGTCTACGAGCAGTACTTC.

CDR3 region: CASSLGPEMNTEAFF. Here the CDR3 DNA reads TGCGCCAGCAGCCTGGGGCCAGAAATGAACACTGAAGCTTTCTTT. The rearrangement joins TRBV5-1 to TRBJ1-1, with D tentatively TRBD1 (5 bases). There are 15 residues in the CDR3. Germline CDR1 reads SGHRS; CDR2 reads YFSETQ. Trimming cost V 4 bases and J 0 bases, with 13 bases left between them. Full variable domain (missing parts from reference TRBV5-1 and TRBJ1-1): KAGVTQTPRYLIKTRGQQVTLSCSPISGHRSVSWYQQTPGQGLQFLFEYFSETQRNKGNFPGRFSGRQFSNSRSEMNVSTLELGDSALYLCASSLGPEMNTEAFFGQGTRLTVV.

This clonotype has at least ten counts. The chain recombines TRBV3-1 with TRBJ1-2; 11 nucleotides agree with TRBD1. Trimming cost V 3 bases and J 5 bases; bases outside gene matches: 2. CDR1 and CDR2 from the germline V gene are LGHDT and YNNKEL (reference sequence). The CDR3 spans 14 residues. CDR3 amino acids: CASSHWDRGYGYTF. Written as DNA, the CDR3 is TGTGCCAGCAGCCACTGGGACAGGGGGTATGGCTACACCTTC.

V gene TRBV9 combines with J gene TRBJ2-5; D perhaps matches TRBD2 (7 bases). The germline V and J ends were trimmed by 0 bases and 4 bases, with 19 bases remaining between them. Germline lookup yields CDR1 SGDLS and CDR2 YYNGEE. The CDR3 contains 17 residues. The CDR3 spells CASSVEGAGALLETQYF. In nucleotides, the CDR3 is TGTGCCAGCAGCGTAGAAGGTGCGGGGGCCCTGCTAGAGACCCAGTACTTC.

This clonotype appeared many times. The chain recombines TRBV6-5 with TRBJ2-7, with D possibly matching TRBD2 (7 bases). V dropped 0 bases and J dropped 2 bases, with 14 bases sitting between them. Germline assignment: CDR1 MNHEY and CDR2 SVGAGI. CDR3 size: 16 residues. CDR3 amino acids: CASSYSPGGAPYEQYF. DNA for the CDR3: TGTGCCAGCAGTTACTCTCCGGGGGGCGCCCCCTACGAGCAGTACTTC.

This clonotype was detected ten times or more. V is TRBV7-2 and J is TRBJ2-5; 9 positions match TRBD2. The germline V gene encodes CDR1 SGHTA and CDR2 FQGNSA. V lost 1 base, J lost 2 bases, and 5 bases stayed unmatched. The CDR3 consists of 16 residues. The CDR3, as DNA: TGTGCCAGCAGCTTAGTGGCGGGGGGGCTACAAGAGACCCAGTACTTC. Encoded protein: CASSLVAGGLQETQYF.

The V call is TRBV7-8, the J call TRBJ2-5; D possibly corresponds to TRBD2 (6 bases). Trimming pared 7 bases from V and 5 bases from J, leaving 17 bases between. This CDR3 comprises 14 residues. Germline V gene lookup returns CDR1 SGHVS and CDR2 FQNEAQ. The CDR3 spells CASNGGTDGETQYF. The CDR3 bases are TGTGCCAGCAACGGAGGGACCGACGGTGAGACCCAGTACTTC.

This clonotype was counted ten times or more. This chain joins TRBV7-2 and TRBJ2-3, with 9 bases matching TRBD2. The CDR3 loop spans 17 amino acids. Trimming took 3 bases from V and 4 from J; bases not matched to a gene: 11. Germline V gene lookup returns CDR1 SGHTA and CDR2 FQGNSA. CDR3 bases: TGTGCCAGCAGCTTGGGGCGGGGGGGCCTTGGCCCAGATACGCAGTATTTT. It encodes CASSLGRGGLGPDTQYF.

This clonotype was picked up many times. The chain carries TRBV20-1 and TRBJ2-3; TRBD2 aligns across 11 bases. Germline CDR1 is DFQATT and CDR2 is SNEGSKA (reference sequence). With 6 bases clipped from V and 2 bases from J, the junction kept 7 bases outside the gene matches. The CDR3 length is 15 residues. The CDR3 loop is CSATLLAGDTDTQYF. The CDR3 bases are TGCAGTGCCACCCTACTAGCGGGGGACACAGATACGCAGTATTTT.

Ten or more counts support this clonotype. The chain couples TRBV7-2 to TRBJ2-1; 12 bases agree with TRBD1. Germline V gene lookup returns CDR1 SGHTA and CDR2 FQGNSA. This CDR3 is built from 19 residues. With 5 bases clipped from V and 6 bases from J, the junction kept 17 bases outside the gene matches. CDR3: CASSLRGGGGQGAPNEQFF. CDR3 sequence (DNA): TGTGCCAGCAGCCTTAGGGGCGGAGGGGGACAGGGGGCGCCCAATGAGCAGTTCTTC.

This clonotype was seen repeatedly, ten times or more. The CDR3 loop is CSARTRTGEGNEQYF. Here the CDR3 DNA reads TGCAGTGCTAGAACCCGGACAGGGGAGGGGAACGAGCAGTACTTC. The gene calls are TRBV20-1 and TRBJ2-7; TRBD1 agrees at 9 bases. Germline V gene sequence: CDR1 DFQATT, CDR2 SNEGSKA (reference sequence). With V trimmed by 2 bases and J by 5 bases, 10 bases remained unmatched. CDR3 length: 15 amino acids.

This clonotype has ten or more counts. Here the CDR3 reads CASSSLALYEQYF. CDR3 nucleotides: TGTGCCAGCAGTTCACTAGCGCTCTACGAGCAGTACTTC. This chain uses TRBV27 with TRBJ2-7; 7 positions agree with TRBD2. Trimming at V came to 4 bases and at J to 3 bases, leaving 3 bases not matched to a gene. Looked up from germline, CDR1 is MNHEY and CDR2 is SMNVEV (reference sequence). The CDR3 spans 13 residues.

Within the sample, this clonotype is medium-sized. This sequence joins TRBV3-1 and TRBJ2-1; D is unresolved. Germline V gives CDR1 LGHDT, CDR2 YNNKEL (reference sequence). Trimming pared 2 bases from V and 7 bases from J, leaving 6 bases between. The length of the CDR3 is 12 residues. The CDR3 DNA sequence: TGTGCCAGCAGCCAATCTGGGAATGAGCAGTTCTTC. Translation: CASSQSGNEQFF.

This clonotype showed up many times. The CDR3 DNA sequence: TGCGCCAGCAGCTCCCCACGCTCGGGCGCAGCCACTGAAGCTTTCTTT. It specifies CASSSPRSGAATEAFF. J is TRBJ1-1 and V is TRBV5-1; D is unresolved. CDR1 SGHRS and CDR2 YFSETQ come from the germline V gene. The CDR3 is made up of 16 amino acids. V lost 3 bases and J 4 bases, leaving 19 bases between the germline ends.

This clonotype was seen ten or more times. The V call is TRBV20-1, the J call TRBJ2-7; D ambiguous. Trimming removed 0 bases at V and 1 base at J, with 7 bases between. The germline V gene has CDR1 DFQATT and CDR2 SNEGSKA (reference sequence). This CDR3 is 13 amino acids long. The CDR3 here is CSARDPASYEQYF. The DNA of the CDR3 is TGCAGTGCTAGAGACCCAGCTTCCTACGAGCAGTACTTC.

The gene calls are TRBV29-1 and TRBJ1-1, with D unclear. V was pared by 0 bases and J by 3 bases, with 5 bases between. The CDR3 runs to 12 residues. Germline CDR1 is SQVTM and CDR2 is ANQGSEA. CDR3 bases: TGCAGCGTTGAAGATCCGTACACTGAAGCTTTCTTT. Protein: CSVEDPYTEAFF.

At least ten counts were recorded for this clonotype. The V and J genes are TRBV19 and TRBJ2-5; D tentatively fits TRBD1 or TRBD2 (6 bases each). The CDR3 length is 15 residues. Between the trimmed V and J ends, which lost 5 bases and 5 bases, there was a span of 18 bases. Germline V CDR1 and CDR2: LNHDA, SQIVND (reference sequence). The DNA for the CDR3 is TGTGCCAGTAGTGGGGCCCTAGCGAGGGGGGAGACCCAGTACTTC. The encoded protein is CASSGALARGETQYF. The full variable domain, with the rest looked up from reference TRBV19 and TRBJ2-5, is DGGITQSPKYLFRKEGQNVTLSCEQNLNHDAMYWYRQDPGQGLRLIYYSQIVNDFQKGDIAEGYSVSREKKESFPLTVTSAQKNPTAFYLCASSGALARGETQYFGPGTRLLVL.

This clonotype was counted many times. V and J are TRBV4-1 and TRBJ1-1; the D gene is possibly TRBD1 (6 bases). The V and J ends lost 4 bases and 4 bases respectively, with 13 bases between them. CDR1 MGHRA and CDR2 YSYEKL come from the germline V gene. The CDR3 covers 14 residues. CDR3 sequence (DNA): TGCGCCAGCAGCCCTGACAGGAGGGTCACTGAAGCTTTCTTT. Translation gives CASSPDRRVTEAFF.

The table lists this clonotype with many counts. This chain uses TRBV5-1 with TRBJ1-1; TRBD1 might be the D (6 bases). The CDR3 runs to 15 residues. Germline V gives CDR1 SGHRS, CDR2 YFSETQ. V lost 0 bases and J lost 3, with 12 bases in between. DNA for the CDR3: TGCGCCAGCAGCTTGGCAGGGGAAGGTGACACTGAAGCTTTCTTT. Encoded protein: CASSLAGEGDTEAFF.

Points on this clonotype: Without the conserved terminal phenylalanine or tryptophan, this CDR3 likely stems from a read error. The chain combines TRBV15 with TRBJ2-5, with D perhaps TRBD1 or TRBD2 (6 bases each). CDR3 length: 15 residues. Germline V CDR1 and CDR2: LNHNV, YYDKDF (reference sequence). CDR3 residues: CATSRERGVQGTQYV. The CDR3 region has the DNA TGTGCCACCAGCAGAGAGAGGGGGGTACAAGGGACCCAGTACGTC.

This clonotype was seen many times. The chain employs TRBV9 and TRBJ2-7; D is unresolved. Trimming took 2 bases from V and 6 from J, leaving 12 bases between them. The CDR3 loop spans 13 amino acids. Per the germline V gene, CDR1 is SGDLS and CDR2 is YYNGEE. CDR3 amino acids: CASSVHRAGEQYF. CDR3 sequence (DNA): TGTGCCAGCAGCGTGCACCGGGCTGGCGAGCAGTACTTC.

This clonotype was seen a few times. This chain joins TRBV5-1 and TRBJ2-5; 7 bases map to TRBD2. V dropped 3 bases and J dropped 4; count of bases not matched to a gene: 3. CDR3 length: 13 amino acids. Germline CDR1 is SGHRS and CDR2 is YFSETQ. DNA for the CDR3: TGCGCCAGCAGCTGGGGGGGAACAGAGACCCAGTACTTC. Its protein is CASSWGGTETQYF.

This chain connects TRBV12-3 or TRBV12-4 to TRBJ1-5; no clear D. Trimming left V 3 bases short and J 5 bases short, with 8 bases between. This CDR3 is built from 13 residues. The CDR3 DNA reads TGTGCCAGCAGTTTTTGGCGGTATCAGCCCCAGCATTTT. Its translation is CASSFWRYQPQHF.

This clonotype has at least ten counts. The chain is built from TRBV12-3 or TRBV12-4 and TRBJ2-2; 11 nucleotides match TRBD2. This CDR3 contains 16 residues. Unmatched junction bases numbered 8, after V lost 7 bases and J lost 4 bases. The CDR3 bases are TGTGCCAGCACCGATCGGACTAGCGGGCTCACCGGGGAGCTGTTTTTT. Residues: CASTDRTSGLTGELFF.